The TCR beta chain under discussion was sequenced for a study of identical twins. Study-wide points: Conclusions came from cross-sectional statistical analysis, not from following the same donors. Abundant beta clonotypes from cord blood bore fewer insertions; memory repertoires lacked this pattern.

Trimming removed 0 bases from V and 5 bases from J, with 8 bases in between. The CDR3 has 14 residues. Germline V CDR1 and CDR2: MNHEY, SVGAGI. Template switching, a step in the protocol, added a universal primer site, and cDNA carried unique molecular identifiers. TCRdb called the 5' RACE reads again in MiXCR, with one record for every CDR3 protein. The data contain hundreds of thousands of distinct CDR3 sequences, 8% to 9% of them singletons. Concerning this clonotype itself: Its antigen is still unknown.

These same records also appear under a second study, on yellow fever vaccine responses in identical twins.

V and J are TRBV6-5 and TRBJ2-1; possible D gene TRBD1, 5 bases. The sample comprised memory (CD45RO+) T cells sorted from blood. This clonotype originated in a woman aged 18 to 35 in good health. DNA of the CDR3: TGTGCCAGCAGTTACTCTGGGGCCGACAATGAGCAGTTCTTC. Amino acids: CASSYSGADNEQFF.